These 30 T cell receptor beta chains were sequenced from one sample in a study of cytomegalovirus exposure and HLA in healthy donors. A multiplex PCR was run with 60 Vbeta primers and 13 Jbeta primers. Libraries were prepared by immunoSEQ multiplex PCR; TCRdb keeps only in-frame clonotypes and omits some of them. The sample records 130,000 or so clones, about 79% being singletons. The sequenced sample consisted of PBMCs. These receptors were collected from a female donor in good health and CMV-seropositive.

The rearrangement links TRBV13 to TRBJ2-3; 10 bases are a match to TRBD2. CDR3 length: 16 residues. With 5 bases clipped from V and 6 bases from J, the junction kept 11 bases outside the gene matches. Per the germline V gene, CDR1 is PRHDT and CDR2 is FYEKMQ (reference sequence). CDR3 amino acids: CASSPKRAGGRDTQYF. The CDR3 DNA reads as TGTGCCAGCAGCCCAAAACGAGCGGGGGGGCGGGATACGCAGTATTTT.

The chain couples TRBV4-1 to TRBJ2-4, with a tentative D call TRBD2 (6 bases). V was cut by 2 bases and J by 2 bases, with 10 bases left in between. This CDR3 comprises 15 residues. Germline V gene sequence: CDR1 MGHRA, CDR2 YSYEKL. In DNA form, the CDR3 reads TGCGCCAGCAGCCAACCCGGGAGACCCAAAAACATTCAGTACTTC. Protein sequence: CASSQPGRPKNIQYF.

V is TRBV29-1 and J is TRBJ2-5; possibly TRBD1 for D (5 bases). This CDR3 has 13 residues. The V and J ends lost 3 bases and 5 bases respectively, with 13 bases between them. Germline V CDR1 and CDR2: SQVTM, ANQGSEA. The CDR3 nucleotides read TGCAGCGTTGATATGGGGCAAAGGGAGACCCAGTACTTC. Protein: CSVDMGQRETQYF.

This rearrangement joins TRBV15 to TRBJ1-1, with TRBD1 matching over 7 bases. The CDR3 runs 15 residues. CDR1 and CDR2 (germline): LNHNV, YYDKDF (reference sequence). The V gene end was trimmed by 2 bases and the J gene end by 6 bases; junction bases not matched to a gene: 9. In DNA, the CDR3 is TGTGCCACCAGCAGACCTAAACAGGGGATACCTGAAGCTTTCTTT. This codes for CATSRPKQGIPEAFF.

The V and J genes are TRBV4-1 and TRBJ2-3; tentatively, D is TRBD2 (6 bases). The CDR3 is made up of 15 amino acids. V lost 0 bases, J lost 0 bases, and 7 bases lay in between. The germline gives CDR1 MGHRA, CDR2 YSYEKL. CDR3 amino acids: CASSQEGGSTDTQYF. In DNA form, the CDR3 reads TGCGCCAGCAGCCAAGAGGGAGGCAGCACAGATACGCAGTATTTT.

The chain uses TRBV5-4 and TRBJ2-6; D gene ambiguous. V was pared by 4 bases and J by 0 bases, with 11 bases between. The CDR3 has 16 residues. The germline CDR1 and CDR2 sequences are SGHNT and YYREEE (reference sequence). The DNA for the CDR3 is TGTGCCAGCAGCATCGACACCTTCTCTGGGGCCAACGTCCTGACTTTC. Translating gives CASSIDTFSGANVLTF.

The rearrangement uses TRBV2 and TRBJ1-1, with 8 bases matching TRBD1. Looked up from germline, CDR1 is SNHLY and CDR2 is FYNNEI. This CDR3 has 12 residues. V shed 8 bases, J shed 5 bases, and the junction held 4 bases outside the gene matches. Written as DNA, the CDR3 is TGTGCCAGCGATAGACAGGGGACTGAAGCTTTCTTT. This codes for CASDRQGTEAFF.

The chain recombines TRBV28 with TRBJ2-7; tentative D call: TRBD2 (5 bases). The germline gives CDR1 MDHEN, CDR2 SYDVKM. The CDR3 sequence is 13 residues long. V lost 5 bases and J 2 bases, leaving 10 bases between the germline ends. CDR3: CASSLSGAYEQYF. The CDR3 DNA sequence: TGTGCCAGCAGTCTCTCCGGGGCCTACGAGCAGTACTTC.

The V and J genes are TRBV28 and TRBJ1-2; D is undetermined. CDR3 length equals 15 residues. The germline gives CDR1 MDHEN, CDR2 SYDVKM. V lost 3 bases, J lost 4 bases, and 15 bases lay in between. The CDR3 region is CASSFWVGKGYGYTF. CDR3 bases: TGTGCCAGCAGTTTCTGGGTCGGGAAGGGCTATGGCTACACCTTC.

This clone has only a few counts. V usage is TRBV7-9 and J usage is TRBJ2-1; tentative D call: TRBD1 (6 bases). The CDR3 sequence is 15 residues long. Between the trimmed V and J ends, which lost 5 bases and 0 bases, there was a span of 11 bases. The germline V gene has CDR1 SEHNR and CDR2 FQNEAQ (reference sequence). The CDR3 spells CASSKGGVSYNEQFF. The CDR3 nucleotides read TGTGCCAGCAGCAAAGGGGGTGTCTCCTACAATGAGCAGTTCTTC.

The chain carries TRBV6-1 and TRBJ1-1; D may be TRBD1 (6 bases). Per germline, CDR1 MNHNS and CDR2 SASEGT. Deletions cut 6 bases from V and 10 bases from J, with 21 bases between. The CDR3 extends over 14 amino acids. The CDR3 spells CASSDEGGQRAAFF. DNA of the CDR3: TGTGCCAGCAGCGACGAAGGCGGACAGCGAGCAGCTTTCTTT.

The chain recombines TRBV4-1 with TRBJ2-1; 7 bases agree with TRBD1. Trimming removed 9 bases from V and 4 bases from J; junction bases left unmatched: 15. The CDR3 consists of 16 residues. CDR1 and CDR2 from the germline V gene are MGHRA and YSYEKL. CDR3 in DNA: TGCGCCAGTCGAAGACCAGGGACAGACCCTTACAATGAGCAGTTCTTC. It specifies CASRRPGTDPYNEQFF.

The chain links TRBV2 to TRBJ2-7; D is perhaps TRBD2 (5 bases). Trimming left V 4 bases short and J 2 bases short, with 15 bases between. CDR3 size: 15 residues. The V gene's germline CDR1 is SNHLY and CDR2 FYNNEI. The CDR3 bases are TGTGCCAGCAGTGCCGGCCGTGCGGGCCCCTACGAGCAGTACTTC. The encoded protein is CASSAGRAGPYEQYF.

Regarding this clone: A much larger clone differs from this one at a single base, so this may be a read error. This chain joins TRBV7-2 and TRBJ1-4; TRBD1 aligns across 7 bases. Germline lookup yields CDR1 SGHTA and CDR2 FQGNSA. The CDR3 is 14 residues long. V shed 3 bases and J 3 bases; nucleotides not matched to a gene: 1. CDR3 amino acids: CASSFRGANEKLFF. CDR3 nucleotide sequence: TGTGCCAGCAGCTTCAGGGGGGCTAATGAAAAACTGTTTTTT.

The CDR3 bases are TGTGCCAGCAGAGGGACAAATCAGCCCCAGCATTTT. It yields the protein CASRGTNQPQHF. J is TRBJ1-5 and V is TRBV2; possibly TRBD1 for D (6 bases). Deletions cut 6 bases from V and 4 bases from J, with 7 bases between. CDR1 and CDR2 (germline): SNHLY, FYNNEI. The CDR3 runs 12 residues.

This sequence joins TRBV18 and TRBJ2-7; TRBD1 matches at 7 bases. Germline V CDR1 and CDR2: KGHSH, LQKENI. This CDR3 is 12 amino acids long. The J segment lost 6 bases and the V segment lost 8 bases, leaving 7 bases of the junction unmatched. Here the CDR3 reads CASRTGATEQYF. For the CDR3, the DNA is TGTGCCAGCCGAACAGGGGCCACCGAGCAGTACTTC.

This clone has more than one count but fewer than ten. The chain recombines TRBV2 with TRBJ2-2; D is possibly TRBD2 (5 bases). The CDR3 consists of 17 residues. The ends were cut back, 9 bases at V and 0 bases at J, with 20 bases in the middle. The germline V gene encodes CDR1 SNHLY and CDR2 FYNNEI. For the CDR3, the DNA is TGTGCCAGTAATTTCGATCTAAGCGGTACGAACACCGGGGAGCTGTTTTTT. This gives the protein CASNFDLSGTNTGELFF.

The J gene is TRBJ2-7, the V gene TRBV6-1, with D possibly matching TRBD1 (6 bases). The CDR3 is 13 amino acids. Germline V lookup: CDR1 MNHNS, CDR2 SASEGT. With 7 bases removed from V and 2 bases from J, the gap between germline ends came to 12 bases. The CDR3 is CASNRARTYEQYF. The CDR3 DNA follows: TGTGCCAGCAACAGGGCCCGTACCTACGAGCAGTACTTC.

The chain links TRBV2 to TRBJ1-1, with 8 bases matching TRBD1. The CDR3 is 17 residues long. Germline CDR1 SNHLY, CDR2 FYNNEI. The J segment lost 3 bases and the V segment lost 6 bases, leaving 15 bases of the junction unmatched. This CDR3 reads CASSLENWTGKDTEAFF. CDR3 bases: TGTGCCAGCAGCCTTGAAAATTGGACAGGGAAGGACACTGAAGCTTTCTTT.

This chain joins TRBV6-1 and TRBJ1-1; possibly TRBD1 for D (6 bases). The germline V and J ends were trimmed by 1 base and 4 bases, with 16 bases remaining between them. Germline V gene sequence: CDR1 MNHNS, CDR2 SASEGT. The CDR3 covers 16 residues. The DNA of the CDR3 is TGTGCCAGCAGTGAAGTATCGGGGGGCGCGGGCACTGAAGCTTTCTTT. Its protein is CASSEVSGGAGTEAFF.

This sequence joins TRBV18 and TRBJ1-6; 7 nucleotides match TRBD1. J lost 9 bases, V lost 4 bases, and 6 bases had no gene match. The CDR3 is 14 residues long. The germline V gene encodes CDR1 KGHSH and CDR2 LQKENI. The CDR3 DNA sequence: TGTGCCAGCTCACGACAGGGAGGTCGTTCACCCCTCCACTTT. This translates into CASSRQGGRSPLHF.

The chain recombines TRBV5-1 with TRBJ2-1, with 10 positions matching TRBD2. Germline CDR1 is SGHRS and CDR2 is YFSETQ. V shed 4 bases and J 6 bases; nucleotides not matched to a gene: 10. The CDR3 loop spans 16 amino acids. CDR3 coding DNA: TGCGCCAGCAGCCCACTTACTAGCGGGGCTCGCAATGAGCAGTTCTTC. As protein: CASSPLTSGARNEQFF.

The chain carries TRBV6-1 and TRBJ2-1, with 7 bases aligning to TRBD1. Germline V gene sequence: CDR1 MNHNS, CDR2 SASEGT. The ends lost 9 bases at V and 6 bases at J; junction bases unmatched: 14. The CDR3 loop spans 15 amino acids. The CDR3 region has the DNA TGTGCCAGTCGAGTCGGAAGGGGGCAATCCAATGAGCAGTTCTTC. Translating it yields CASRVGRGQSNEQFF.

The chain couples TRBV21-1 to TRBJ2-2; the table gives TRBD2 as D, unverified against the DNA. TRBV21-1 is a pseudogene locus. The length of the CDR3 is 16 residues. CDR3 sequence: CASSKRTSGDPGELFF. The CDR3 DNA is TGTGCCAGCAGCAAACGGACTAGCGGGGACCCCGGGGAGCTGTTTTTT.

The CDR3 nucleotides are TGTGCCAGCAGTTTGGGACTAGCGGGAGACGAGCAGTACTTC. Amino acids: CASSLGLAGDEQYF. The chain is built from TRBV28 and TRBJ2-7, with 14 bases matching TRBD2. The length of the CDR3 is 14 residues. Germline loops: CDR1 MDHEN, CDR2 SYDVKM. With 3 bases clipped from V and 5 bases from J, the junction kept 0 bases outside the gene matches.

There are a few counts of this clone. This chain links TRBV19 with TRBJ1-1, with D unresolved. In germline, CDR1 is LNHDA, CDR2 SQIVND (reference sequence). The CDR3 extends over 12 amino acids. Deletions cut 0 bases from V and 9 bases from J, with 8 bases between. The CDR3 protein is CASSIDQRKAFF. CDR3 bases: TGTGCCAGTAGTATAGATCAGAGGAAAGCTTTCTTT.

This sequence joins TRBV7-2 and TRBJ1-5; D gene uncertain. CDR3 length: 14 amino acids. Germline CDR1 reads SGHTA; CDR2 reads FQGNSA. Trimming stripped 1 base from V and 5 bases from J, with 9 bases between. The CDR3 sequence: CASSLVRLDQPQHF. The CDR3 nucleotides are TGTGCCAGCAGCTTAGTCCGGCTAGATCAGCCCCAGCATTTT.

The chain couples TRBV27 to TRBJ2-1; TRBD1 or TRBD2 may be the D gene (10 bases each). The CDR3 is made up of 23 amino acids. With 2 bases removed from V and 0 bases from J, the gap between germline ends came to 32 bases. Looked up from germline, CDR1 is MNHEY and CDR2 is SMNVEV (reference sequence). CDR3 loop: CASSLPDFLTGGSGRGSYNEQFF. DNA for the CDR3: TGTGCCAGCAGTTTACCCGATTTCCTGACAGGGGGCAGCGGGAGGGGCTCCTACAATGAGCAGTTCTTC.

This chain connects TRBV4-1 to TRBJ2-3; D remains ambiguous. V was pared by 4 bases and J by 3 bases, with 14 bases between. The V gene's germline CDR1 is MGHRA and CDR2 YSYEKL. The CDR3 is 15 residues long. The CDR3 DNA is TGCGCCAGCAGCCCCCGTTATGGTGAGACAGATACGCAGTATTTT. It is translated as CASSPRYGETDTQYF.

The genes are TRBV27 and TRBJ1-6; TRBD1 matches at 8 bases. The CDR3 totals 15 residues. V shed 1 base, J shed 7 bases, and the junction held 3 bases outside the gene matches. In germline, CDR1 is MNHEY, CDR2 SMNVEV (reference sequence). CDR3 DNA: TGTGCCAGCAGTTTATGGACAGGGTTAAATTCACCCCTCCACTTT. Amino acid sequence: CASSLWTGLNSPLHF.